The clone carrying this T cell receptor beta chain was seen ten or more times. The antigen remains unidentified. Germline CDR1 SGHTA, CDR2 FQGNSA. This CDR3 is 17 amino acids long. V shed 5 bases, J shed 3 bases, and the junction held 11 bases outside the gene matches. This sample is drawn from a study of T-cell memory formation after mild COVID-19. General observations from the study: CD4+ contracting clones were found mainly in CM and EM, and CD8+ ones in EMRA.

5'RACE with constant-segment primers built TCRalpha and TCRbeta cDNA libraries with UMIs. A single record per CDR3 protein comes from TCRdb applying MiXCR to the 5' RACE reads. This sample has roughly 400,000 distinct CDR3 sequences; roughly 15% occur once, and the top ten carry 20% to 25%. The TCR was taken from a man aged 18 to 30 who had mild COVID-19 (a few samples of this study predate the infection). Cell type and time point are not known. V is TRBV7-2 and J is TRBJ2-3; 10 bases map to TRBD1. What was sequenced was PBMCs or a T cell subset sorted from them (not recorded which). The CDR3 loop is CASSLTFWDRGTDTQYF. Written as DNA, the CDR3 is TGTGCCAGCAGCCTTACCTTTTGGGACAGGGGAACAGATACGCAGTATTTT.